This TCR beta chain emerged from a study of identical twins. Template switching created a universal primer site, and the cDNA included unique molecular identifiers. TCRdb reprocessed the 5' RACE reads via MiXCR and lists one record per CDR3 protein. The repertoire includes about 570,000 distinct CDR3 sequences, nearly 10% of them detected once, and roughly 3% sits in the top ten. Trimming took off 0 bases at V and 9 bases at J, with 3 bases between the two ends. The CDR3 has 11 residues. CDR1 LGHDT and CDR2 YNNKEL come from the germline V gene (reference sequence). This clonotype was seen repeatedly, ten times or more. This sample also belongs to another study, concerning yellow fever vaccine responses in identical twins. That paper notes: Twins' vaccine T cell response reportedly gave the appearance of partial convergence and partial personalization.

The clonotype originates from a woman aged 18 to 35 in good health. Sample: PBMCs. The rearrangement links TRBV3-1 to TRBJ2-1; no definite D call. This CDR3 is CASSQDTEQFF. CDR3 DNA: TGTGCCAGCAGCCAAGATACTGAGCAGTTCTTC.